A selection of T cell receptor beta chains follows, all from one sample in a study of T cell responses to AZD1222 COVID-19 vaccine. The assay was immunoSEQ multiplex PCR, and TCRdb's table has in-frame clones only and misses some. This table has around 100,000 clones, 80% to 90% appearing once. This material consisted of peripheral blood, taken on day 0 of AZD1222 vaccination. These receptors came from an adult in good health. CDR3s include the opening cysteine and the closing phenylalanine or tryptophan. The D gene is left open where the match is weak. Clone size appears in some rows only: once, few, many, or a class for an expanded clone.

CDR3 protein,CDR3 DNA,D gene,J gene,clone size,V gene
CASSRTGGAEKLFF,TGTGCCAGCAGCCGGACAGGGGGCGCAGAAAAACTGTTTTTT,TRBD1,TRBJ1-4,.,TRBV11-3
CAINPGQGVYEQYF,TGTGCCATCAATCCGGGACAGGGGGTCTACGAGCAGTACTTC,TRBD1,TRBJ2-7,.,TRBV10-3
CASRVTDLTNTEAFF,TGTGCCAGTAGGGTAACAGACCTAACGAACACTGAAGCTTTCTTT,.,TRBJ1-1,.,TRBV19
CASSQEGLLSSGANVLTF,TGCGCCAGCAGCCAAGAGGGCCTGCTTTCCTCTGGGGCCAACGTCCTGACTTTC,.,TRBJ2-6,once,TRBV4-3
CASSEASVSYEQYF,TGCGCCAGCAGTGAGGCTAGCGTATCCTACGAGCAGTACTTC,.,TRBJ2-7,.,TRBV10-1
CASSLERNTIYF,TGTGCCAGCAGCCTGGAGCGAAACACCATATATTTT,.,TRBJ1-3,.,TRBV28
CASSLETQYF,TGTGCCAGCAGCTTGGAGACCCAGTACTTC,.,TRBJ2-5,.,TRBV5-4
CASSWYASGRIEQYF,TGTGCCAGCAGTTGGTACGCTAGCGGGAGGATCGAGCAGTACTTC,TRBD2,TRBJ2-7,.,TRBV28
CASTINGGGGFNTGELFF,TGTGCCAGTACCATAAATGGGGGAGGGGGTTTCAACACCGGGGAGCTGTTTTTT,.,TRBJ2-2,.,TRBV19
CASSLDGNGNTIYF,TGTGCCAGCAGCTTAGATGGGAATGGAAACACCATATATTTT,.,TRBJ1-3,once,TRBV11-2
CASSGGNGYTF,TGTGCCAGCAGCGGGGGCAATGGCTACACCTTC,.,TRBJ1-2,.,TRBV9
CSVEKRTGTSGPSTDTQYF,TGCAGCGTTGAAAAACGGACCGGGACTAGCGGTCCAAGCACAGATACGCAGTATTTT,TRBD2,TRBJ2-3,.,TRBV29-1
CASSTPDNMNTEAFF,TGTGCCAGCAGTACCCCGGACAACATGAACACTGAAGCTTTCTTT,.,TRBJ1-1,.,TRBV6-5
CASRSGQTYEQYF,TGTGCCAGCAGATCCGGACAGACTTACGAGCAGTACTTC,.,TRBJ2-7,.,TRBV28
CASSEIGTVDNEQFF,TGTGCCAGCAGCGAGATCGGGACAGTCGACAATGAGCAGTTCTTC,TRBD1,TRBJ2-1,.,TRBV9
CAGRITGQGLDGYTF,TGTGCCGGACGTATAACGGGACAGGGGTTGGATGGCTACACCTTC,TRBD1,TRBJ1-2,once,TRBV6-5
CASSSGITNEQFF,TGTGCCAGTTCTAGCGGGATTACCAATGAGCAGTTCTTC,TRBD2,TRBJ2-1,.,TRBV3-1/TRBV3-2
CASSPRGTGGSETQYF,TGTGCCAGCAGTCCCCGGGGGACAGGGGGCTCGGAGACCCAGTACTTC,TRBD1,TRBJ2-5,.,TRBV27
CASSPGQGVSYYGYTF,TGTGCCAGCAGCCCCGGACAGGGGGTCTCTTATTATGGCTACACCTTC,TRBD1,TRBJ1-2,few,TRBV7-2
CASSTDDRGLYEQYF,TGTGCCAGTAGTACTGACGACAGGGGGCTTTATGAGCAGTACTTC,TRBD1,TRBJ2-7,.,TRBV19
CASSPPPPSNDEQYF,TGTGCCAGCAGCCCCCCTCCCCCCTCAAACGACGAGCAGTACTTC,.,TRBJ2-7,.,TRBV28
CASSIQGLNTEAFF,TGTGCCAGCAGTATACAGGGTTTGAACACTGAAGCTTTCTTT,.,TRBJ1-1,.,TRBV6-5
CASSSGRGINEQFF,TGTGCCAGTAGTAGCGGGAGGGGAATCAATGAGCAGTTCTTC,TRBD2,TRBJ2-1,.,TRBV19
CASSTGTSGRTNEQYF,TGCGCCAGCAGTACTGGGACTAGCGGGAGGACTAACGAGCAGTACTTC,TRBD2,TRBJ2-7,.,TRBV10-1